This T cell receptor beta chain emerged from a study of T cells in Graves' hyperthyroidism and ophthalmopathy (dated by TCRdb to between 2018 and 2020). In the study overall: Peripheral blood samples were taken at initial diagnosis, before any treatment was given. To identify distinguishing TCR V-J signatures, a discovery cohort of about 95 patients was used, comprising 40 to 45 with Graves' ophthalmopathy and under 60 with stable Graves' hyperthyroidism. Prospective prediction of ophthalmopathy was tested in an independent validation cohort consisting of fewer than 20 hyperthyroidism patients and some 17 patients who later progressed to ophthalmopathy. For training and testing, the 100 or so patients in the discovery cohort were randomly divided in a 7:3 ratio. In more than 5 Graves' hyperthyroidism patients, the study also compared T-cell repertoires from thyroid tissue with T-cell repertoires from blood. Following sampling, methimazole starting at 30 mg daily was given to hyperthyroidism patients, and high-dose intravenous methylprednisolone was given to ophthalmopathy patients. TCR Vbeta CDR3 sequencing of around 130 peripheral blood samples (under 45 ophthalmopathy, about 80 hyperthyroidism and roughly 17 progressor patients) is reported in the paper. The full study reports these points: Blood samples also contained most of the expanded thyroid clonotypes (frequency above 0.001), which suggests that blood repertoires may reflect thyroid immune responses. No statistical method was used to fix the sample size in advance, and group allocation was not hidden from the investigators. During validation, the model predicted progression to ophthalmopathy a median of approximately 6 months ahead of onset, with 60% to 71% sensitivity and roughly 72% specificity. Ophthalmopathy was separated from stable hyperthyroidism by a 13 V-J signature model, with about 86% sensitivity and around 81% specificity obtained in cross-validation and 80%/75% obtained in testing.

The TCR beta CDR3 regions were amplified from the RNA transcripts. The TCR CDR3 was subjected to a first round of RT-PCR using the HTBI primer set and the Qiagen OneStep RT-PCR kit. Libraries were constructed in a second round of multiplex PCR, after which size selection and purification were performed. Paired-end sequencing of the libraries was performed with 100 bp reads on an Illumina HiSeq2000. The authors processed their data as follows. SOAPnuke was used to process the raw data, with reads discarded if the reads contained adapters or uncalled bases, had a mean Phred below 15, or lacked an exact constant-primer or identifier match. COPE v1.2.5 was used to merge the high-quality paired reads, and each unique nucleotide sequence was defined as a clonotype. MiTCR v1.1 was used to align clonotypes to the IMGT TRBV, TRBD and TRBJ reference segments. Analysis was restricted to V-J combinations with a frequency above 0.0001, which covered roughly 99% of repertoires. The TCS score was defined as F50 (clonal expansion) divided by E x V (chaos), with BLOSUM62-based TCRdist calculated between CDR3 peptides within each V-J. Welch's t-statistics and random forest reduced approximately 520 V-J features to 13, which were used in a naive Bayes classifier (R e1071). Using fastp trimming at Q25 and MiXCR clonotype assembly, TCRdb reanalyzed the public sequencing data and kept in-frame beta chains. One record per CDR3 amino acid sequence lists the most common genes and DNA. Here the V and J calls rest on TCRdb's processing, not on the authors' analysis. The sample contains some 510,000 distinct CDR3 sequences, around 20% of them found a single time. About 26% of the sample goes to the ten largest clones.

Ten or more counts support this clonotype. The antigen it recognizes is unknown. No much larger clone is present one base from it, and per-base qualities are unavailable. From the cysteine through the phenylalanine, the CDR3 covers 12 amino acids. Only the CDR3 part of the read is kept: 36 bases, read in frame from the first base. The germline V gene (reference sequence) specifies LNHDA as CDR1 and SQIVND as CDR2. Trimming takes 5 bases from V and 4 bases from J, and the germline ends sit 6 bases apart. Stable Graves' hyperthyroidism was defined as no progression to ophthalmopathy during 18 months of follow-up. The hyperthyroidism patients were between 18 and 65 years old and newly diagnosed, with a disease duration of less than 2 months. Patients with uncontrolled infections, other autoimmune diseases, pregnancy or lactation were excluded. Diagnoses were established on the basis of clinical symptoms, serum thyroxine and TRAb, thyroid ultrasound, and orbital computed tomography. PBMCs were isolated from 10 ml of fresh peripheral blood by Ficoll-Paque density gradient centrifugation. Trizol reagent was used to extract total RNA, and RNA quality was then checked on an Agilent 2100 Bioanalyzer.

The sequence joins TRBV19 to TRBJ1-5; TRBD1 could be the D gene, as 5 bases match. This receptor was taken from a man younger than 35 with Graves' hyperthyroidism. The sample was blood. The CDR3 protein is CASSWGNQPQHF. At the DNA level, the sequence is TGTGCCAGTAGTTGGGGGAATCAGCCCCAGCATTTT.